The 29 T cell receptor beta chains reported below all come from one sample, sequenced in a study of blood T cell repertoires in COVID-19. Generated by immunoSEQ multiplex PCR, the TCRdb table keeps only in-frame clones and is missing some. The table includes more than 40,000 clones, 87% detected once. Input material: peripheral blood. The receptors shown here come from a man between 60 and 75 years old with acute or convalescent COVID-19.

The rearrangement uses TRBV5-1 and TRBJ2-5, with 7 bases identical to TRBD2. The germline V gene has CDR1 SGHRS and CDR2 YFSETQ. The CDR3 is made up of 15 amino acids. Trimming removed 0 bases from V and 1 base from J; junction bases left unmatched: 3. CDR3 residues: CASSLASGGQETQYF. The DNA of the CDR3 is TGCGCCAGCAGCTTGGCTAGCGGAGGCCAAGAGACCCAGTACTTC.

The chain joins TRBV27 to TRBJ2-7, with 8 bases aligning to TRBD1. V gave up 3 bases and J gave up 3 bases; unmatched junction bases: 7. The CDR3 extends over 15 amino acids. Germline V gene data show CDR1 as MNHEY and CDR2 as SMNVEV (reference sequence). This CDR3 is CASSFRTGRLYEQYF. The CDR3 DNA is TGTGCCAGCAGTTTTCGGACAGGGAGGCTCTACGAGCAGTACTTC.

The chain is built from TRBV10-3 and TRBJ1-4; 7 bases line up with TRBD1. Germline-derived CDR1 and CDR2 are ENHRY and SYGVKD. The CDR3 has 13 residues. The J segment lost 11 bases and the V segment lost 2 bases, leaving 5 bases of the junction unmatched. CDR3 bases: TGTGCCATCAGTGAGGGACAGGCAAGGAAACTGTTTTTT. This sequence encodes CAISEGQARKLFF.

The chain employs TRBV19 and TRBJ2-1; 7 nucleotides match TRBD2. The ends lost 4 bases at V and 8 bases at J; junction bases unmatched: 5. CDR3 length: 13 residues. Per germline, CDR1 LNHDA and CDR2 SQIVND (reference sequence). This chain's CDR3 is CASSTGLGYEQFF. The CDR3 coding sequence is TGTGCCAGTAGTACCGGACTAGGGTATGAGCAGTTCTTC.

The chain carries TRBV9 and TRBJ2-1; 9 positions match TRBD2. The CDR3 contains 16 residues. V lost 3 bases to trimming and J lost 0 bases; unmatched junction nucleotides: 4. The germline V gene has CDR1 SGDLS and CDR2 YYNGEE. In DNA, the CDR3 is TGTGCCAGCAGCGCTAGCGGGGCAAGCTCCTACAATGAGCAGTTCTTC. Its translation is CASSASGASSYNEQFF.

The genes are TRBV6-5 and TRBJ2-2; 7 nucleotides line up with TRBD1. CDR1 MNHEY and CDR2 SVGAGI come from the germline V gene. This CDR3 region has 14 residues. V shed 6 bases and J 7 bases; nucleotides not matched to a gene: 8. The CDR3 DNA sequence: TGTGCCAGCAGGCAGGGGGTCGGGATCGGGGAGCTGTTTTTT. As protein: CASRQGVGIGELFF.

The V call is TRBV6-1, the J call TRBJ1-3; D possibly corresponds to TRBD1 (6 bases). The CDR3 runs 16 residues. Trimming left V 4 bases short and J 0 bases short, with 13 bases between. Germline V CDR1 and CDR2: MNHNS, SASEGT. CDR3 in DNA: TGTGCCAGCAGTGCGTCGGGACAACTCTCTGGAAACACCATATATTTT. Translated: CASSASGQLSGNTIYF.

CDR3 nucleotides: TGTGCCAGCAGTTTCGAAGGACAGGGGGGCACTGAAGCTTTCTTT. Protein sequence: CASSFEGQGGTEAFF. The genes are TRBV27 and TRBJ1-1, with 10 nucleotides matching TRBD1. Germline assignment: CDR1 MNHEY and CDR2 SMNVEV (reference sequence). J gave up 4 bases and V 3 bases, and 5 bases lay outside the gene matches. This CDR3 has 15 amino acids.

The J gene is TRBJ1-1, the V gene TRBV28; D unclear. V was clipped by 5 bases and J by 7 bases, with 20 bases between them. Germline V gives CDR1 MDHEN, CDR2 SYDVKM. This CDR3 is 15 amino acids long. In DNA, the CDR3 is TGTGCCAGCAGTCTGGGCCCTACTCTCCTCAATGAAGCTTTCTTT. It codes for CASSLGPTLLNEAFF.

The J gene is TRBJ2-1, the V gene TRBV25-1, with 12 bases identical to TRBD2. This CDR3 has 16 amino acids. From germline, CDR1 is MGHDK and CDR2 SYGVNS. V was pared by 6 bases and J by 2 bases, with 5 bases of the junction left unmatched. In DNA, the CDR3 is TGTGCCAGCAGCCCTAGCGGGGGGGGTGCCTACAATGAGCAGTTCTTC. The encoded protein is CASSPSGGGAYNEQFF.

The gene calls are TRBV29-1 and TRBJ1-2; the D is unclear. The CDR3 has 13 amino acids. CDR1 is SQVTM and CDR2 is ANQGSEA in the germline V gene. Trimming took 3 bases from V and 1 from J, leaving 9 bases between them. CDR3 DNA: TGCAGCGTTGATAGTACGTTTAACTATGGCTACACCTTC. Protein product: CSVDSTFNYGYTF.

The gene calls are TRBV5-1 and TRBJ1-3, with 9 bases fitting TRBD1. The CDR3 contains 16 residues. With 4 bases clipped from V and 0 bases from J, the junction kept 5 bases outside the gene matches. The germline V gene has CDR1 SGHRS and CDR2 YFSETQ. The CDR3 region is CASSPGQGNSGNTIYF. Here the CDR3 DNA reads TGCGCCAGCAGCCCTGGACAGGGGAACTCTGGAAACACCATATATTTT.

The J gene is TRBJ2-1, the V gene TRBV11-2; TRBD2 matches 14 bases. The CDR3 is 17 amino acids. Germline V gives CDR1 SGHAT, CDR2 FQNNGV. V was clipped by 4 bases and J by 7 bases; unmatched bases: 9. CDR3 bases: TGTGCCAGCAGCTGGACTAGCGGGGGGACCCTGGGGAATGAGCAGTTCTTC. Its translation is CASSWTSGGTLGNEQFF.

The chain has TRBV5-5 and TRBJ1-4; a possible D gene is TRBD1 (5 bases). With 0 bases removed from V and 8 bases from J, the gap between germline ends came to 14 bases. Germline V gives CDR1 SGHKS, CDR2 YYEKEE (reference sequence). The CDR3 is made up of 15 amino acids. The CDR3 sequence is CASSLEQGMDEKLFF. In DNA, the CDR3 is TGTGCCAGCAGCTTGGAGCAGGGAATGGACGAAAAACTGTTTTTT.

The rearrangement joins TRBV5-5 to TRBJ2-2, with 9 bases matching TRBD1. Germline lookup yields CDR1 SGHKS and CDR2 YYEKEE (reference sequence). CDR3 size: 16 residues. With 2 bases clipped from V and 5 bases from J, the junction kept 7 bases outside the gene matches. CDR3 DNA sequence: TGTGCCAGCAGCTTTTCGGGACAGGGTTTAACCGGGGAGCTGTTTTTT. Amino acid sequence: CASSFSGQGLTGELFF. The whole variable domain, remainder taken from reference TRBV5-5 and TRBJ2-2, is DAGVTQSPTHLIKTRGQQVTLRCSPISGHKSVSWYQQVLGQGPQFIFQYYEKEERGRGNFPDRFSARQFPNYSSELNVNALLLGDSALYLCASSFSGQGLTGELFFGEGSRLTVL.

J is TRBJ2-5 and V is TRBV7-2; 12 bases match TRBD2. CDR3 length: 17 amino acids. Germline V gene lookup returns CDR1 SGHTA and CDR2 FQGNSA. Trimming took 2 bases from V and 5 from J; bases not matched to a gene: 9. The CDR3 DNA reads as TGTGCCAGCAGCTTACCTCTAGCGGGGGGGCCTAGGGAGACCCAGTACTTC. Translating gives CASSLPLAGGPRETQYF.

This chain connects TRBV20-1 to TRBJ2-7; 9 bases fit TRBD2. V lost 3 bases to trimming and J lost 3 bases; unmatched junction nucleotides: 3. The CDR3 totals 13 residues. Per the germline V gene, CDR1 is DFQATT and CDR2 is SNEGSKA (reference sequence). In DNA form, the CDR3 reads TGCAGTGCTAGTACTAGCGGGTTCTACGAGCAGTACTTC. As protein: CSASTSGFYEQYF.

The V gene is TRBV11-2, the J gene TRBJ1-5, with D perhaps matching TRBD1 (5 bases). The CDR3 covers 15 residues. The germline gives CDR1 SGHAT, CDR2 FQNNGV. The germline V and J ends were trimmed by 0 bases and 6 bases, with 12 bases remaining between them. The chain's CDR3 is CASSLEAGSGQPQHF. CDR3 DNA sequence: TGTGCCAGCAGCTTAGAGGCAGGGTCAGGTCAGCCCCAGCATTTT.

V gene TRBV6-2 or TRBV6-3 combines with J gene TRBJ1-2; maybe TRBD1 (6 bases). The V gene lost 5 bases and the J gene lost 11 bases, with 21 bases spanning the gap. The CDR3 contains 14 residues. The germline gives CDR1 MNHEY, CDR2 SVGEGT. The CDR3 loop is CASSDRDYREGYTF. The CDR3 DNA follows: TGTGCCAGCAGTGACCGAGACTACAGGGAAGGTTACACCTTC.

This chain links TRBV27 with TRBJ1-2; D is ambiguous. V lost 0 bases and J lost 4, with 12 bases in between. There are 15 residues in the CDR3. Germline lookup yields CDR1 MNHEY and CDR2 SMNVEV (reference sequence). DNA of the CDR3: TGTGCCAGCAGTTTATCGAGCTGGAGCGCCTATGGCTACACCTTC. This encodes CASSLSSWSAYGYTF.

The chain carries TRBV11-1 and TRBJ1-1, with D possibly matching TRBD1 (5 bases). The CDR3 runs 13 residues. CDR1 and CDR2 (germline): SGHAT, FQDESV (reference sequence). Trimming cost V 2 bases and J 6 bases, with 10 bases left between them. CDR3 protein: CASSLPGGAEAFF. The CDR3 DNA reads TGTGCCAGCAGCTTACCCGGGGGGGCTGAAGCTTTCTTT.

The CDR3 region is CASSHHEQNTEAFF. As DNA, the CDR3 is TGTGCCAGCAGTCACCATGAACAGAACACTGAAGCTTTCTTT. The chain couples TRBV27 to TRBJ1-1, with D uncertain. V was cut by 5 bases and J by 1 base, with 11 bases left in between. CDR3 length equals 14 residues. CDR1 and CDR2 (germline): MNHEY, SMNVEV (reference sequence).

The table lists this clone with a few counts. The V call is TRBV11-2, the J call TRBJ2-5; a weak D match, TRBD2 (6 bases). Germline V gene data show CDR1 as SGHAT and CDR2 as FQNNGV. The ends were cut back, 5 bases at V and 4 bases at J, with 11 bases in the middle. The CDR3 is 13 residues long. Here the CDR3 reads CASSRGTSETQYF. The CDR3 DNA sequence: TGTGCCAGCAGCCGCGGGACGTCAGAGACCCAGTACTTC. The full variable domain, in which reference TRBV11-2 and TRBJ2-5 provide the parts outside the CDR3, is EAGVAQSPRYKIIEKRQSVAFWCNPISGHATLYWYQQILGQGPKLLIQFQNNGVVDDSQLPKDRFSAERLKGVDSTLKIQPAKLEDSAVYLCASSRGTSETQYFGPGTRLLVL.

The rearrangement uses TRBV7-8 and TRBJ1-1; the D gene is possibly TRBD1 (6 bases). The V end was cut by 5 bases, the J end by 1 base, with 14 bases between. This CDR3 is 15 amino acids long. In germline, CDR1 is SGHVS, CDR2 FQNEAQ. The CDR3 region has the DNA TGTGCCAGCAGCCCGCGACAGGTCCCGAACACTGAAGCTTTCTTT. Translated: CASSPRQVPNTEAFF.

The chain uses TRBV7-2 and TRBJ1-2; D unresolved. Germline V gene data show CDR1 as SGHTA and CDR2 as FQGNSA. This CDR3 comprises 13 residues. Trimming removed 5 bases at V and 8 bases at J, with 15 bases between. The CDR3 region is CASSIGLLWGYTF. DNA for the CDR3: TGTGCCAGCAGCATCGGACTTCTGTGGGGCTACACCTTC.

V gene TRBV19 combines with J gene TRBJ2-3, with TRBD1 identical over 7 bases. J lost 0 bases, V lost 5 bases, and 5 bases had no gene match. Germline loops: CDR1 LNHDA, CDR2 SQIVND (reference sequence). The length of the CDR3 is 15 residues. CDR3 sequence (DNA): TGTGCCAGTAGTCCGACAGGGCTCAGCACAGATACGCAGTATTTT. This codes for CASSPTGLSTDTQYF.

The V gene is TRBV6-6, the J gene TRBJ1-1; D may be TRBD1 (5 bases). The CDR3 extends over 15 amino acids. Per the germline V gene, CDR1 is MNHNY and CDR2 is SVGAGI (reference sequence). Trimming cost V 2 bases and J 1 base, with 11 bases left between them. The CDR3 DNA reads TGTGCCAGCAGTTACGTCCAGGGATGGAACACTGAAGCTTTCTTT. Translation: CASSYVQGWNTEAFF.

The chain couples TRBV3-1 (or the pseudogene TRBV3-2) to TRBJ2-5, with 9 bases that match TRBD2. This CDR3 spans 15 amino acids. Losses at the gene ends were 5 bases for V and 5 bases for J; bases not matched to a gene: 9. Germline CDR1 reads LGHDT; CDR2 reads YNNKEL (reference sequence). CDR3 DNA: TGTGCCAGCAGCTCGCGGGGGGGCGGGCGTGAGACCCAGTACTTC. It translates to CASSSRGGGRETQYF.

V and J are TRBV7-9 and TRBJ1-5; D is perhaps TRBD1 (5 bases). Germline V gene lookup returns CDR1 SEHNR and CDR2 FQNEAQ (reference sequence). The germline V and J ends were trimmed by 6 bases and 7 bases, with 16 bases remaining between them. The length of the CDR3 is 14 residues. The CDR3 nucleotides are TGTGCCAGCAGTCCCACGGGGCGGGAGCAGCCCCAGCATTTT. It specifies CASSPTGREQPQHF.